This T cell receptor (beta chain) was obtained from a study of T-cell reconstitution after alpha-beta-depleted transplantation in children. Study-wide results and caveats: Approximately two months post-transplant, alpha-beta T cells reportedly originated from several hundred expanded graft clones. T-cell numbers and diversity, one year after transplant, stemmed largely from T cells that were newly produced.

The TCRbeta library was prepared with unique molecular identifiers. TCRdb re-called the PCR reads with MiXCR, one entry per CDR3 protein. Of about 440,000 distinct CDR3 sequences listed, around two fifths are singletons. This clonotype was observed many times. Its matching antigen is unknown. CDR1 and CDR2 from the germline V gene are SGHRS and YFSETQ. The CDR3 is made up of 13 amino acids. The ends lost 3 bases at V and 8 bases at J; junction bases unmatched: 4. The material was PBMCs, obtained before TCRalphabeta/CD19-depleted stem cell transplant. This sequence joins TRBV5-1 and TRBJ1-1; 10 nucleotides match TRBD1. This clonotype was obtained from a girl aged 2-10 years with aplastic anemia, due to receive a stem cell transplant. The CDR3 region is CASSYPGQGEAFF. In DNA, the CDR3 is TGCGCCAGCAGCTATCCGGGACAGGGGGAAGCTTTCTTT.